This T cell receptor beta chain stems from a study of cytomegalovirus exposure and HLA in healthy donors. The study ran its PCR with 60 Vbeta and 13 Jbeta primers. Using immunoSEQ multiplex PCR, the repertoire was profiled, and TCRdb retains in-frame clones only, with some absent. The sample lists over 100,000 clones, more than 60% occurring once. This clone was counted once. Antigen specificity is unknown. Findings and caveats of the study: Donors belonging to an Asian-associated ancestry cluster reportedly showed fewer N-insertions in productive TCRs than the 666-donor mean, according to what a later analysis found. HLA alleles were associated with roughly 15,000 TCR beta sequences in a later analysis at 0.05 false discovery rate.

Sample: PBMCs. The receptor was derived from a woman in her 40s in good health and CMV-seropositive.

CDR3 nucleotides: TGTGCCACCAGCAGGGATACAGGGGTAAAGGTCTATGGCTACACCTTC. Translation gives CATSRDTGVKVYGYTF. V and J are TRBV15 and TRBJ1-2; the match to TRBD1 covers 7 bases. With V trimmed by 3 bases and J by 4 bases, 11 bases remained unmatched. CDR1 is LNHNV, CDR2 YYDKDF, per germline (reference sequence). The CDR3 has 16 amino acids.